Below are 21 T cell receptor beta chains sequenced from a single sample in a study of cytomegalovirus exposure and HLA in healthy donors. It was with 60 Vbeta and 13 Jbeta primers that the PCR ran. Using immunoSEQ multiplex PCR, the repertoire was profiled, and TCRdb retains in-frame clones only, with some absent. The repertoire holds 100,000 to 150,000 clones, with around 82% as singletons. Sequenced material: PBMCs. The receptors stem from a boy aged 5-17 years in good health and CMV-seronegative.

The CDR3, as DNA: TGTGCCAGCAGCTCCGTGGGGGGGAGGGGGACCCAGTACTTC. It yields the protein CASSSVGGRGTQYF. J is TRBJ2-5 and V is TRBV7-2, with 7 bases lining up with TRBD2. CDR3 size: 14 residues. Trimming took 4 bases from V and 7 from J; bases not matched to a gene: 9. Germline CDR1 is SGHTA and CDR2 is FQGNSA. Combining the CDR3 with reference TRBV7-2 and TRBJ2-5 gives the whole variable domain GAGVSQSPSNKVTEKGKDVELRCDPISGHTALYWYRQSLGQGLEFLIYFQGNSAPDKSGLPSDRFSAERTGGSVSTLTIQRTQQEDSAVYLCASSSVGGRGTQYFGPGTRLLVL.

This rearrangement joins TRBV18 to TRBJ2-2; 10 bases map to TRBD1. The V gene end was trimmed by 3 bases and the J gene end by 3 bases; junction bases not matched to a gene: 7. CDR3 size: 17 residues. Per germline, CDR1 KGHSH and CDR2 LQKENI. In DNA form, the CDR3 reads TGTGCCAGCTCACCTCTCAAAGGGACAGGGGACACCGGGGAGCTGTTTTTT. It translates to CASSPLKGTGDTGELFF.

The chain has TRBV29-1 and TRBJ2-5; D might be TRBD1 (6 bases). The CDR3 consists of 14 residues. The germline CDR1 and CDR2 sequences are SQVTM and ANQGSEA. V was clipped by 3 bases and J by 2 bases, with 13 bases between them. Written as DNA, the CDR3 is TGCAGCGTTGAGGGGACAATGGGGCAAGAGACCCAGTACTTC. It yields the protein CSVEGTMGQETQYF.

The gene calls are TRBV6-4 and TRBJ2-3, with TRBD2 identical over 10 bases. CDR3 size: 16 residues. Unmatched junction bases numbered 4, after V lost 3 bases and J lost 1 base. Germline CDR1 is MRHNA and CDR2 is SNTAGT. CDR3 nucleotides: TGTGCCAGCAGTGAATCTAGCGGGGGAGGCACAGATACGCAGTATTTT. It is translated as CASSESSGGGTDTQYF.

This chain links TRBV28 with TRBJ2-7; 8 bases line up with TRBD2. The CDR3 length is 16 residues. The J segment lost 3 bases and the V segment lost 2 bases, leaving 9 bases of the junction unmatched. The germline CDR1 and CDR2 sequences are MDHEN and SYDVKM. As DNA, the CDR3 is TGTGCCAGCAGTTTACTCGCGGGGGGTTCCCGCTACGAGCAGTACTTC. Translation: CASSLLAGGSRYEQYF. The variable domain in full, with the rest retrieved from reference TRBV28 and TRBJ2-7, is DVKVTQSSRYLVKRTGEKVFLECVQDMDHENMFWYRQDPGLGLRLIYFSYDVKMKEKGDIPEGYSVSREKKERFSLILESASTNQTSMYLCASSLLAGGSRYEQYFGPGTRLTVT.

The chain is built from TRBV30 and TRBJ2-7; D may be TRBD1 (6 bases). V lost 2 bases, J lost 2 bases, and 13 bases lay in between. Germline assignment: CDR1 GTSNPN and CDR2 SVGIG (reference sequence). The CDR3 extends over 14 amino acids. CDR3 residues: CAWSHQGFPYEQYF. CDR3 in DNA: TGTGCCTGGAGTCATCAGGGGTTCCCCTACGAGCAGTACTTC.

The rearrangement uses TRBV5-1 and TRBJ1-1; tentatively, D is TRBD1 (6 bases). The CDR3 contains 16 residues. CDR1 is SGHRS and CDR2 is YFSETQ in the germline V gene. Trimming took 4 bases from V and 0 from J, leaving 16 bases between them. This CDR3 reads CASSARTAGVNTEAFF. CDR3 nucleotides: TGCGCCAGCAGCGCTAGGACAGCTGGGGTGAACACTGAAGCTTTCTTT.

This chain joins TRBV4-1 and TRBJ2-7, with D possibly TRBD2 on 7 matching bases. With 1 base removed from V and 2 bases from J, the gap between germline ends came to 18 bases. Per the germline V gene, CDR1 is MGHRA and CDR2 is YSYEKL. This CDR3 spans 17 amino acids. The CDR3 DNA reads as TGCGCCAGCAGCCAAGGTCTCGTGGGGGGGGCAGCCTACGAGCAGTACTTC. It yields the protein CASSQGLVGGAAYEQYF.

The rearrangement links TRBV5-4 to TRBJ2-1; 13 bases are a match to TRBD2. This CDR3 comprises 15 residues. CDR1 and CDR2 from the germline V gene are SGHNT and YYREEE (reference sequence). After removal of 4 bases from V and 7 bases from J, the junction contained 5 bases not matched to a gene. Written as DNA, the CDR3 is TGTGCCAGCAGCCCGGGGACTAGCGGGATAAATGAGCAGTTCTTC. It specifies CASSPGTSGINEQFF.

V gene TRBV2 combines with J gene TRBJ1-2; D perhaps matches TRBD1 (5 bases). There are 12 residues in the CDR3. Per germline, CDR1 SNHLY and CDR2 FYNNEI. CDR3 sequence: CGISSRVYGYTF. CDR3 DNA: TGTGGCATATCGAGCAGGGTCTATGGCTACACCTTC.

J is TRBJ2-7 and V is TRBV27; perhaps TRBD1 as D (7 bases). The germline CDR1 and CDR2 sequences are MNHEY and SMNVEV (reference sequence). V dropped 3 bases and J dropped 3 bases, with 12 bases sitting between them. This CDR3 has 14 amino acids. The CDR3 here is CASSFGRGVYEQYF. CDR3 coding DNA: TGTGCCAGCAGTTTTGGCAGGGGGGTCTACGAGCAGTACTTC.

Here the CDR3 DNA reads TGTGCCAGCAGTTCAGGCCAGAGCTCCTACGAGCAGTACTTC. It is translated as CASSSGQSSYEQYF. The J gene is TRBJ2-7, the V gene TRBV27; D unresolved. Germline V lookup: CDR1 MNHEY, CDR2 SMNVEV (reference sequence). This CDR3 has 14 amino acids. Trimming removed 4 bases at V and 0 bases at J, with 10 bases between.

This clone occurred once. J is TRBJ1-2 and V is TRBV18, with D possibly matching TRBD1 (6 bases). Trimming shortened V by 4 bases and J by 4 bases, and 10 bases separated the two germline ends. The CDR3 is 13 amino acids. Per germline, CDR1 KGHSH and CDR2 LQKENI. The DNA of the CDR3 is TGTGCCAGCTCACTCGACAGGAGCTATGGCTACACCTTC. Translation: CASSLDRSYGYTF. Full variable domain (missing parts from reference TRBV18 and TRBJ1-2): NAGVMQNPRHLVRRRGQEARLRCSPMKGHSHVYWYRQLPEEGLKFMVYLQKENIIDESGMPKERFSAEFPKEGPSILRIQQVVRGDSAAYFCASSLDRSYGYTFGSGTRLTVV.

The chain employs TRBV7-3 and TRBJ1-5; 9 positions agree with TRBD1. The length of the CDR3 is 15 residues. With V trimmed by 4 bases and J by 6 bases, 7 bases remained unmatched. Germline CDR1 reads SGHTA; CDR2 reads FQGTGA. CDR3 in amino acids: CASSSRDRVGQPQHF. CDR3 DNA sequence: TGTGCCAGCAGCTCCCGGGACAGGGTGGGTCAGCCCCAGCATTTT. Full variable domain (missing parts from reference TRBV7-3 and TRBJ1-5): GAGVSQTPSNKVTEKGKYVELRCDPISGHTALYWYRQSLGQGPEFLIYFQGTGAADDSGLPNDRFFAVRPEGSVSTLKIQRTERGDSAVYLCASSSRDRVGQPQHFGDGTRLSIL.

V usage is TRBV6-5 and J usage is TRBJ2-1; D possibly corresponds to TRBD2 (6 bases). This CDR3 spans 14 amino acids. Germline-derived CDR1 and CDR2 are MNHEY and SVGAGI. Between the trimmed V and J ends, which lost 6 bases and 0 bases, there was a span of 9 bases. CDR3 nucleotide sequence: TGTGCCAGCAGAGTCGGGAGCTCCTACAATGAGCAGTTCTTC. Encoded protein: CASRVGSSYNEQFF.

Here the CDR3 DNA reads TGCGCCAGCAGCCCCCTAACCCAGGGTACCGGGGAGCTGTTTTTT. The encoded protein is CASSPLTQGTGELFF. The chain links TRBV5-1 to TRBJ2-2; possible D gene TRBD1, 5 bases. The CDR3 is made up of 15 amino acids. Trimming pared 4 bases from V and 5 bases from J, leaving 15 bases between. Germline V CDR1 and CDR2: SGHRS, YFSETQ.

V and J are TRBV4-2 and TRBJ1-4; D uncertain. Trimming removed 2 bases at V and 7 bases at J, with 17 bases between. This CDR3 is built from 16 residues. The germline gives CDR1 LGHNA, CDR2 YNFKEQ. The CDR3 region is CASSQPLPFSSEKLFF. DNA of the CDR3: TGTGCCAGCAGCCAACCCTTGCCCTTCTCCAGTGAAAAACTGTTTTTT.

This chain uses TRBV6-6 with TRBJ1-1, with TRBD1 identical over 8 bases. V dropped 0 bases and J dropped 5; count of bases not matched to a gene: 5. The CDR3 is 15 amino acids. From germline, CDR1 is MNHNY and CDR2 SVGAGI (reference sequence). The CDR3 spells CASSYSGQGGTEAFF. The CDR3 DNA reads TGTGCCAGCAGTTACTCTGGACAGGGAGGAACTGAAGCTTTCTTT.

CDR3 DNA sequence: TGTGCCAGCAGCTTAGTTACGGGGAACTATGGCTACACCTTC. Translating gives CASSLVTGNYGYTF. The chain combines TRBV7-9 with TRBJ1-2; the D is unclear. This CDR3 comprises 14 residues. Trimming removed 1 base at V and 2 bases at J, with 8 bases between. Germline loops: CDR1 SEHNR, CDR2 FQNEAQ (reference sequence).

The V gene is TRBV7-2, the J gene TRBJ2-2; perhaps TRBD2 as D (7 bases). Trimming removed 3 bases from V and 8 bases from J, with 19 bases in between. CDR3 length: 16 amino acids. Germline assignment: CDR1 SGHTA and CDR2 FQGNSA. The CDR3 region has the DNA TGTGCCAGCAGCTTCAAAGGGGGGGAGCTTACGGGGGAGCTGTTTTTT. Amino acid sequence: CASSFKGGELTGELFF.

This chain uses TRBV27 with TRBJ2-5, with TRBD1 matching 8 bases. The CDR3 totals 15 residues. The germline gives CDR1 MNHEY, CDR2 SMNVEV (reference sequence). V trimming: 7 bases; J trimming: 4 bases; junction bases outside the gene matches: 11. The CDR3 DNA reads as TGTGCCAGCACCTTCCCCCAGGGGGCCCCAGAGACCCAGTACTTC. Amino acids: CASTFPQGAPETQYF.